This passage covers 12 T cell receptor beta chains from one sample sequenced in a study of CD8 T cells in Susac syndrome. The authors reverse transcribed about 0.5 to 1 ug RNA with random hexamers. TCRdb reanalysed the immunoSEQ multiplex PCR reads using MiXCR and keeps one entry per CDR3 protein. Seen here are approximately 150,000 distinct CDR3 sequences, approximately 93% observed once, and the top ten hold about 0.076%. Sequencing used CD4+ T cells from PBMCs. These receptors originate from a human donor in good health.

For the CDR3, the DNA is TGTGCCAGCAGGGCTAATCAAGTGGCCTACACCTTC. Its translation is CASRANQVAYTF. The chain carries TRBV2 and TRBJ1-2; the D is unclear. Trimming pared 6 bases from V and 10 bases from J, leaving 15 bases between. The CDR3 contains 12 residues. The germline CDR1 and CDR2 sequences are SNHLY and FYNNEI. The full variable domain, with the rest looked up from reference TRBV2 and TRBJ1-2, is EPEVTQTPSHQVTQMGQEVILRCVPISNHLYFYWYRQILGQKVEFLVSFYNNEISEKSEIFDDQFSVERPDGSNFTLKIRSTKLEDSAMYFCASRANQVAYTFGSGTRLTVV.

The CDR3 protein is CASSQWDGTDNEAFF. In nucleotides, the CDR3 is TGTGCCAGCAGCCAATGGGACGGGACGGATAATGAAGCTTTCTTT. The chain is built from TRBV3-1 and TRBJ1-1; D may be TRBD1 (5 bases). The CDR3 consists of 15 residues. Trimming shortened V by 2 bases and J by 7 bases, and 17 bases separated the two germline ends. Germline CDR1 and CDR2: LGHDT and YNNKEL (reference sequence).

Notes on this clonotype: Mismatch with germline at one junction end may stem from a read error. The CDR3 region has the DNA TGCAGTGCGGACCGTACTACCGGAGAGGCCCAGTACTTC. Its translation is CSADRTTGEAQYF. This chain uses TRBV20-1 with TRBJ2-5; D call uncertain. CDR1 DFQATT and CDR2 SNEGSKA come from the germline V gene (reference sequence). The CDR3 has 13 residues.

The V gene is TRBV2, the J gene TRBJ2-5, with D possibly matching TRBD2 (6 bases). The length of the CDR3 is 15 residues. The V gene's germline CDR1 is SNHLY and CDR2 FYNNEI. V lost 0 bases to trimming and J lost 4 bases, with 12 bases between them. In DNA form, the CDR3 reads TGTGCCAGCAGTGAAGCTACGGGAGTGGCAGAGACCCAGTACTTC. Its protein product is CASSEATGVAETQYF.

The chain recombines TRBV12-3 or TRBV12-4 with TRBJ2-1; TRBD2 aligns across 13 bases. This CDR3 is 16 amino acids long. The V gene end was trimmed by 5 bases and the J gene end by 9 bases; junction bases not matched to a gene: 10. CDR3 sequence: CASSVGTSGNFGEQFF. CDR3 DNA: TGTGCCAGCAGTGTCGGGACTAGCGGGAACTTCGGTGAGCAGTTCTTC.

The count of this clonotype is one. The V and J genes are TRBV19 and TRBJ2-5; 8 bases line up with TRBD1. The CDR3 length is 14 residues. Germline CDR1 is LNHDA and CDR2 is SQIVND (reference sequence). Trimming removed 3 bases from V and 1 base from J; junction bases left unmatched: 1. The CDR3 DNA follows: TGTGCCAGTAGTATGACAGGGGCCCAAGAGACCCAGTACTTC. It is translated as CASSMTGAQETQYF.

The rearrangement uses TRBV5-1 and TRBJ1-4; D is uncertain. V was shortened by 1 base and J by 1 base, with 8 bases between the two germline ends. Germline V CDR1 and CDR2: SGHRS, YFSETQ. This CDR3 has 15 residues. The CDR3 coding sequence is TGCGCCAGCAGCTTGACTGGGTTAACTAATGAAAAACTGTTTTTT. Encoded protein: CASSLTGLTNEKLFF.

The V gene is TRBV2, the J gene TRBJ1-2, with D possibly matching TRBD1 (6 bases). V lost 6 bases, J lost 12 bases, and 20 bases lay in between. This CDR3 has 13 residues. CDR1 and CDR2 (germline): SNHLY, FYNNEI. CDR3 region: CASRAGQTWFHTF. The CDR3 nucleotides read TGTGCCAGCAGAGCCGGACAGACGTGGTTCCACACCTTC.

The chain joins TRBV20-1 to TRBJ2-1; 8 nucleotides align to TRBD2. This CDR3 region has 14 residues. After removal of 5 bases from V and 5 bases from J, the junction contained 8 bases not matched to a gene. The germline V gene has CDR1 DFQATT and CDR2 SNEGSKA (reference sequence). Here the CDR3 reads CSAPKRERNNEQFF. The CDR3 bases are TGCAGTGCTCCAAAGCGGGAGCGTAACAATGAGCAGTTCTTC.

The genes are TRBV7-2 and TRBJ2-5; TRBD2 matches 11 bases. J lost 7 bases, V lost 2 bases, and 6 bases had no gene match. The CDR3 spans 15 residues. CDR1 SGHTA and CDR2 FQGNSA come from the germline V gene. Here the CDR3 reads CASSLRTSGHMTQYF. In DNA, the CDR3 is TGTGCCAGCAGCTTACGGACTAGCGGGCACATGACCCAGTACTTC.

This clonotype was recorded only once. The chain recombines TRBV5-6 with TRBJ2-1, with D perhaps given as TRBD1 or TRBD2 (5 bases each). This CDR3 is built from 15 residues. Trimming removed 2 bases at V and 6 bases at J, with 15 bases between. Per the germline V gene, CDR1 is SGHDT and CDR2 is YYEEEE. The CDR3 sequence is CASSFKRAGGNEQFF. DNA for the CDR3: TGTGCCAGCAGCTTCAAGAGGGCTGGGGGCAATGAGCAGTTCTTC. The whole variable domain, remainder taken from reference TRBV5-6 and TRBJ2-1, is DAGVTQSPTHLIKTRGQQVTLRCSPKSGHDTVSWYQQALGQGPQFIFQYYEEEERQRGNFPDRFSGHQFPNYSSELNVNALLLGDSALYLCASSFKRAGGNEQFFGPGTRLTVL.

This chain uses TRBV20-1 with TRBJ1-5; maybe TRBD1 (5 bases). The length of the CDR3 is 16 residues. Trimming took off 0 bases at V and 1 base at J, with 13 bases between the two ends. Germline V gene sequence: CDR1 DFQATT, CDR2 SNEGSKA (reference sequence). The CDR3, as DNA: TGCAGTGCTAGAGATAGGGGAGGTTGGAGCAATCAGCCCCAGCATTTT. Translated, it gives CSARDRGGWSNQPQHF.